This paragraph reports one T cell receptor beta chain. Clones were read by immunoSEQ multiplex PCR, and TCRdb kept only the in-frame ones, dropping some. The data hold approximately 3,800 clones, with around 85% observed a single time. The data originate from a study of T cell repertoires in ileal Crohn's disease. The wider study: All patients had surgery for stricturing (61%) or penetrating (roughly 39%) disease.

Eligibility required adulthood, ileal or ileocolonic Crohn's disease and indicated ileocolonic resection. CDR3 length: 15 amino acids. The V gene's germline CDR1 is SGHRS and CDR2 YFSETQ. V was clipped by 1 base and J by 0 bases, with 9 bases between them. The chain links TRBV5-1 to TRBJ2-3, with TRBD2 as a possible D gene (5 bases). The source of this sequence is an adult with Crohn's disease. Sequencing input: ileal tissue. Written as DNA, the CDR3 is TGCGCCAGCAGCTTGTCCGGACTTAGCACAGATACGCAGTATTTT. This encodes CASSLSGLSTDTQYF.